These T cell receptor beta chains were read from a single sample in a study of read filtering for tumor transcriptome and immune sequencing. TCRdb passed the reads through MiXCR, listing each CDR3 protein once. The table shows tens of thousands of distinct CDR3 sequences, with approximately 22% occurring only once. The sequenced sample was a population of CD138-negative cells sorted from bone marrow. These receptors were obtained from a donor at least 40 years old with multiple myeloma. CDR3s include the opening cysteine and the closing phenylalanine or tryptophan. A D gene is named only where the DNA matches it firmly. The size of a clone is reported for some rows only, either as once, few or many, or as a class for expanded clones.

v_gene	j_gene	d_gene	abundance	CDR3nt	CDR3aa
TRBV3-1	TRBJ2-4	NA	NA	TGTGCCAGCAGGGATCGAGGAGGGGCCAAAACCATTCAGTACTTC	CASRDRGGAKTIQYF
TRBV29-1	TRBJ2-7	TRBD2	many	TGCAGCGTTGAAATAGCGGGGGGGACCTTCTACGAGCAGTACTTC	CSVEIAGGTFYEQYF
TRBV5-8	TRBJ2-1	NA	NA	TGTGCCAGCAGCTTGGCCATCGATGAGCAGTTCTTC	CASSLAIDEQFF
TRBV5-1	TRBJ2-7	NA	many	TGCGCCAGCAGCTTATCAGAAAACTCCTACGAGCAGTACTTC	CASSLSENSYEQYF
TRBV6-2/TRBV6-3	TRBJ2-7	NA	few	TGTGCCAGCAGTGGCAACTCCTACGAGCAGTACTTC	CASSGNSYEQYF
TRBV20-1	TRBJ2-3	TRBD2	few	TGCAGTGCTAGAGACCCCTCGGGACTAGCGGGGATAGATACGCAGTATTTT	CSARDPSGLAGIDTQYF
TRBV6-2/TRBV6-3	TRBJ2-7	NA	NA	TGTGCCAGCAGTTACTCCCCCGGAGGGCAGTACTTC	CASSYSPGGQYF
TRBV27	TRBJ2-7	NA	NA	TGTGCCAGCAGTTTAAGTCTTGCCTACGAGCAGTACTTC	CASSLSLAYEQYF
TRBV19	TRBJ2-3	NA	many	TGTGCCAGTAGAGGCCCAATGACTACCTTCTTCGATACGCAGTATTTT	CASRGPMTTFFDTQYF
TRBV30	TRBJ2-1	TRBD2	many	TGTGCCTGGAGGGGACTAGCGACGTACAATGAGCAGTTCTTC	CAWRGLATYNEQFF
TRBV20-1	TRBJ2-2	NA	many	TGCAGTGCCCATCAAACTGACAGCTACACCGGGGAGCTGTTTTTT	CSAHQTDSYTGELFF
TRBV28	TRBJ2-5	NA	few	TGTGCCAGCAGTTTATATGGCGCCCAAGAGACCCAGTACTTC	CASSLYGAQETQYF
TRBV6-5	TRBJ2-7	TRBD2	many	TGTGCCAGCACCCTTCCGATTCTAGCGGGAGTCTACGAGCAGTACTTC	CASTLPILAGVYEQYF
TRBV27	TRBJ2-5	NA	NA	TGTGCCAGCGGCCGGGCGTACCAAGAGACCCAGTACTTC	CASGRAYQETQYF
TRBV6-1	TRBJ1-4	TRBD1	few	TGTGCCAGCAGGCCGGGACAGGGAGGTGAAAAACTGTTTTTT	CASRPGQGGEKLFF
TRBV27	TRBJ1-2	TRBD1	many	TGTGCCAGCAGTAAAGACAGGGGCAGGGATGGCTACACCTTC	CASSKDRGRDGYTF
TRBV7-8	TRBJ2-1	NA	many	TGTGCCAGCAGCCGGTACCGGGACGACTACAATGAGCAGTTCTTC	CASSRYRDDYNEQFF
TRBV19	TRBJ1-5	NA	many	TGTGCCAGTAGTATAGAAGCTGGTTTGAATAGCAATCAGCCCCAGCATTTT	CASSIEAGLNSNQPQHF
TRBV29-1	TRBJ2-7	NA	many	TGCAGCGTTGAGGTCCGGAGTTACGAGCAGTACTTC	CSVEVRSYEQYF
TRBV27	TRBJ2-2	NA	NA	TGTGCCAGCAGTTTCGGACCTCTCACTGGGGAGCTGATTTTT	CASSFGPLTGELIF
TRBV28	TRBJ2-1	NA	many	TGTGCCACCTTGCCGGGACATCGATACAATGAGCAGTTCTTC	CATLPGHRYNEQFF
TRBV29-1	TRBJ2-1	TRBD2	many	TGCAGCGGCGGGGGGCTCTACAATGAGCAGTTCTTC	CSGGGLYNEQFF
TRBV4-2	TRBJ2-1	NA	medium-sized	TGTGCCAGCAGCCAAGATTCGCGGAGAGACGGTGAGCAGTTCTTC	CASSQDSRRDGEQFF
TRBV7-2	TRBJ2-2	NA	many	TGTGCCAGCAGCCCCCTTCAGCGCACCGGGGAGCTGTTTTTT	CASSPLQRTGELFF
TRBV20-1	TRBJ2-5	TRBD2	many	TGCAGTGCTAGATCCGGGACTAGCGGGGAGACCCAGTACTTC	CSARSGTSGETQYF
TRBV29-1	TRBJ2-1	TRBD2	many	TGCAGCGTTTCCGTCCCCCGCGGGAGGGCCAAGAATGAGCAGTTCTTC	CSVSVPRGRAKNEQFF
TRBV7-9	TRBJ1-1	NA	few	TGTGCCAGCAGCTTAGAGGCAGGGTGGGGTGAAGCTTTCTTT	CASSLEAGWGEAFF
TRBV5-4	TRBJ2-1	TRBD2	many	TGTGCCAGCAGCTTGGCCAGGACTAGCGGGACTAATGAGCAGTTCTTC	CASSLARTSGTNEQFF
TRBV2	TRBJ2-1	NA	many	TGTGCCAGCAGCGAAGAAGGGTCTCAGGGAGAGCAGTTCTTC	CASSEEGSQGEQFF